This T cell receptor (beta chain) was sequenced in a study of cytomegalovirus exposure and HLA in healthy donors. CDR1 and CDR2 (germline): MNHEY, SVGAGI. The CDR3 is made up of 12 amino acids. The junction had 4 bases not matched to a gene; V was cut back by 5 bases and J by 7 bases. The PCR employed 60 Vbeta primers together with 13 Jbeta primers. Only in-frame clones appear in the TCRdb table, and some are missing; sequencing was by immunoSEQ multiplex PCR. The repertoire has fewer than 110,000 clones, 60% to 85% of them found once; the top ten carry 4%. The rearrangement links TRBV6-5 to TRBJ1-1; 7 bases match TRBD1. The origin of this receptor is a man between 45 and 60 years old in good health and CMV-seropositive. The source material was PBMCs. CDR3 protein: CASSDRDSEAFF. The CDR3 DNA sequence: TGTGCCAGCAGTGACCGGGACAGTGAAGCTTTCTTT.